These 11 T cell receptor beta chains came from one sample sequenced in a study of cytomegalovirus exposure and HLA in healthy donors. 13 Jbeta primers and 60 Vbeta primers were used for the PCR. Sequencing was performed with immunoSEQ multiplex PCR; in TCRdb, only in-frame clones are kept and a portion is missing. The table includes tens of thousands of clones, 81% detected once. What was sequenced was PBMCs. The receptors originated from a girl aged 2 to 9 in good health and CMV-seropositive.

This chain connects TRBV7-2 to TRBJ1-3; D is unresolved. The germline V gene has CDR1 SGHTA and CDR2 FQGNSA. The V end was cut by 1 base, the J end by 0 bases, with 7 bases between. The CDR3 spans 15 residues. The CDR3: CASSLGAHSGNTIYF. The CDR3, as DNA: TGTGCCAGCAGCTTAGGGGCCCACTCTGGAAACACCATATATTTT.

The genes are TRBV27 and TRBJ2-3; D possibly corresponds to TRBD2 (5 bases). V gave up 8 bases and J gave up 2 bases, with 17 bases separating them. The CDR3 contains 15 residues. Germline assignment: CDR1 MNHEY and CDR2 SMNVEV (reference sequence). In nucleotides, the CDR3 is TGTGCCAGCCATCCTCGTGAGGGAACCACAGATACGCAGTATTTT. It is translated as CASHPREGTTDTQYF.

This clone was detected once. The V call is TRBV15, the J call TRBJ2-1; 10 nucleotides line up with TRBD2. Per germline, CDR1 LNHNV and CDR2 YYDKDF (reference sequence). CDR3 length: 16 residues. The junction had 11 bases not matched to a gene; V was cut back by 4 bases and J by 8 bases. The CDR3 sequence is CATSTFSGRPRDEQFF. CDR3 nucleotide sequence: TGTGCCACCAGCACGTTTAGCGGGAGGCCCAGGGATGAGCAGTTCTTC.

The V call is TRBV7-2, the J call TRBJ2-3, with a possible D match to TRBD1 (6 bases). Trimming removed 4 bases at V and 2 bases at J, with 13 bases between. CDR1 SGHTA and CDR2 FQGNSA come from the germline V gene. This CDR3 is 15 amino acids long. CDR3 coding DNA: TGTGCCAGCAGCTGGGTGGGACAATCCACAGATACGCAGTATTTT. This translates into CASSWVGQSTDTQYF.

The chain uses TRBV6-5 and TRBJ1-1; possible D gene TRBD1, 6 bases. Trimming cost V 11 bases and J 9 bases, with 16 bases left between them. The CDR3 is 11 amino acids. Germline V gene data show CDR1 as MNHEY and CDR2 as SVGAGI. The CDR3 is CASRRGGQAFF. CDR3 nucleotides: TGTGCCTCCCGCCGTGGGGGCCAAGCTTTCTTT.

The chain links TRBV19 to TRBJ2-1; no reliable D call. V lost 4 bases, J lost 8 bases, and 12 bases lay in between. Per the germline V gene, CDR1 is LNHDA and CDR2 is SQIVND (reference sequence). The CDR3 extends over 13 amino acids. DNA of the CDR3: TGTGCCAGTAGTAACCCCGGGTGGTATGAGCAGTTCTTC. Residues: CASSNPGWYEQFF.

The chain has TRBV27 and TRBJ1-1; D is uncertain. Trimming took off 3 bases at V and 0 bases at J, with 8 bases between the two ends. This CDR3 is 14 amino acids long. Per the germline V gene, CDR1 is MNHEY and CDR2 is SMNVEV (reference sequence). This CDR3 is CASSFGRMNTEAFF. In nucleotides, the CDR3 is TGTGCCAGCAGTTTCGGCAGGATGAACACTGAAGCTTTCTTT.

V is TRBV11-2 and J is TRBJ2-1, with TRBD2 matching over 11 bases. V lost 0 bases to trimming and J lost 5 bases; unmatched junction nucleotides: 3. The germline gives CDR1 SGHAT, CDR2 FQNNGV. The CDR3 covers 16 residues. The CDR3 loop reads CASSLEGTSGNNEQFF. The DNA of the CDR3 is TGTGCCAGCAGCTTAGAAGGGACTAGCGGAAACAATGAGCAGTTCTTC.

This chain links TRBV10-1 with TRBJ2-7; D remains unclear. CDR1 is WNHNN, CDR2 SYGVQD, per germline (reference sequence). The CDR3 is 16 amino acids. V was clipped by 0 bases and J by 3 bases, with 15 bases between them. The CDR3 nucleotides are TGCGCCAGCAGTGAGTCCGGCCTGGGCGTCCTCTACGAGCAGTACTTC. This translates into CASSESGLGVLYEQYF.

This clone was recorded only once. V usage is TRBV18 and J usage is TRBJ2-7, with 7 bases identical to TRBD1. V was clipped by 2 bases and J by 6 bases; unmatched bases: 4. Per the germline V gene, CDR1 is KGHSH and CDR2 is LQKENI. This CDR3 comprises 13 residues. The CDR3 here is CASSPSGGSEQYF. CDR3 bases: TGTGCCAGCTCACCATCAGGGGGAAGCGAGCAGTACTTC.

V usage is TRBV6-1 and J usage is TRBJ1-1; TRBD1 agrees at 9 bases. Trimming cost V 6 bases and J 2 bases; bases outside gene matches: 4. Germline CDR1 MNHNS, CDR2 SASEGT. The CDR3 spans 14 residues. In DNA form, the CDR3 reads TGTGCCAGCAGGACAGGGGGAGGAAACACTGAAGCTTTCTTT. It encodes CASRTGGGNTEAFF.